This TCR beta chain originates from a study of blood T cell dynamics during melanoma immunotherapy. Whole-study context: Metastatic melanoma patients received first-line pembrolizumab or nivolumab plus ipilimumab.

Noted time point: week 3, after first cycle of checkpoint inhibitor. Apart from a couple of fast progressors, RECIST 1.1 response was judged 12 weeks post-infusion. Clones were read by immunoSEQ multiplex PCR, and TCRdb kept only the in-frame ones, dropping some. The table lists roughly 1,900 clones, almost 95% of them singletons. Sequencing used effector memory CD8+ T cells from blood, obtained from a patient treated with checkpoint blockade. This clonotype was sampled from a human donor with melanoma.

The CDR3 sequence is CASSFWGTSGSVRDNEQFF. The CDR3 DNA follows: TGTGCCAGCAGCTTCTGGGGGACTAGCGGGAGTGTAAGGGACAATGAGCAGTTCTTC. The genes are TRBV7-9 and TRBJ2-1; 14 bases are shared with TRBD2. The CDR3 loop spans 19 amino acids. Germline V gene lookup returns CDR1 SEHNR and CDR2 FQNEAQ (reference sequence). Trimming cost V 3 bases and J 5 bases; bases outside gene matches: 12.